This T cell receptor (beta chain) comes out of a study of cytomegalovirus exposure and HLA in healthy donors. Notes on the study in general: Sequencing probably produced one cluster of sequence variants that were highly shared.

The study ran its PCR with 60 Vbeta and 13 Jbeta primers. Some clones are missing from TCRdb's copy, which holds only in-frame ones; the method was immunoSEQ multiplex PCR. In the table there are about 180,000 clones, 70% to 80% of which are singletons. CDR1 SGHKS and CDR2 YYEKEE come from the germline V gene (reference sequence). CDR3 length: 16 amino acids. V shed 2 bases and J shed 0 bases, with 11 bases lying between them. Worth noting for this clone: Antigen unknown.

The gene calls are TRBV5-5 and TRBJ2-2; D possibly corresponds to TRBD2 (6 bases). This TCR derives from a man in his thirties or forties in good health and CMV-seronegative. The sample was PBMCs. The CDR3 reads CASSLRLVANTGELFF. The DNA for the CDR3 is TGTGCCAGCAGCTTACGACTAGTAGCGAACACCGGGGAGCTGTTTTTT.